This passage covers 32 T cell receptor delta chains from one sample sequenced in a study of γδ T cells in repeated Plasmodium falciparum infection. Gammadelta T cells were flow-sorted from PBMC into Vgamma9/Vdelta2+ and Vdelta2-negative populations for bulk analysis. TCRdb re-called the multiplex PCR reads through CATT. Of some 100,000 delta-chain clones listed, almost 1.5% are singletons. Material for sequencing was gamma-delta T cells from blood. The receptor set was obtained from a pool of human donors (malaria-infected and uninfected, not separated).

On this clone itself: This likely stems from a read error, as it lies one base from a far larger clone. The identical CDR3 is also encoded by other nucleotide sequences in the sample. V and J are TRDV2 and TRDJ2, with 10 bases that match TRDD3. TCRdb does not report a J gene; here it was assigned by matching the DNA to germline references. The CDR3 has 16 amino acids. From germline, CDR1 is GEAIGNYY and CDR2 EKD. V shed 7 bases and J 4 bases; nucleotides not matched to a gene: 11. The CDR3 nucleotides are TGTGCCTGCGACGACTTAGTGGGGGATACGACAGCACAACTCTTCTTT. Translated: CACDDLVGDTTAQLFF.

In this sample, this clone turned up many times. This sample also contains other DNA sequences that code for the same CDR3. The V gene is TRDV1, the J gene TRDJ1; D tentatively reads TRDD2 or TRDD3 (9 bases each). Matching the DNA to germline supplied the J gene, which TCRdb does not give. The germline CDR1 and CDR2 sequences are TSWWSYY and QGS. The V end lost 3 bases, the J end lost 10 bases, and 42 bases lay between the germline ends. The CDR3 has 22 residues. As DNA, the CDR3 is TGTGCTCTTGGGGACCCCTGCCACCTTCCTACCCCATGGGGGATATTAGGTGAGTCACTCATCTTT. This sequence encodes CALGDPCHLPTPWGILGESLIF.

For this clone: TCRdb assigns this DNA the protein of a much larger clone, which departs from its translation at residue 10; this likely reflects a read error, and the protein shown comes from translating the DNA. The rearrangement links TRDV2 to TRDJ1, with 11 bases lining up with TRDD3. The J gene, left out of TCRdb, was set here by checking the DNA against germline. CDR1 GEAIGNYY and CDR2 EKD come from the germline V gene. V was pared by 7 bases and J by 4 bases, with 10 bases of the junction left unmatched. The length of the CDR3 is 15 residues. The CDR3 reads CACLLLGDTVDKLIF. CDR3 DNA sequence: TGTGCCTGCTTACTTCTGGGGGATACCGTCGATAAACTCATCTTT.

This clone has only a few counts. Given a far larger clone just one base away, this is likely a sequencing read error. Other DNA variants within this sample encode the same CDR3. The V gene is TRDV2, the J gene TRDJ1; 7 bases agree with TRDD3. No J gene is reported in TCRdb; it was inferred here by comparing the DNA with germline. The CDR3 loop spans 16 amino acids. The V gene end was trimmed by 1 base and the J gene end by 8 bases; junction bases not matched to a gene: 15. Germline CDR1 GEAIGNYY, CDR2 EKD. This CDR3 reads CACDTYLGLDTGKLIF. In nucleotides, the CDR3 is TGTGCCTGTGACACTTATTTAGGACTGGATACGGGGAAACTCATCTTT.

There are many counts of this clone. This likely traces to a read error, being one base from a far larger clone. This same CDR3 is encoded by further DNA sequences in the sample. The chain has TRDV1 and TRDJ2, with TRDD3 matching over 8 bases. CDR1 and CDR2 (germline): TSWWSYY, QGS. The CDR3 has 17 amino acids. The CDR3 protein is CALDWQDGGSITAQLFF. CDR3 nucleotide sequence: TGTGCTCTTGATTGGCAGGATGGGGGATCAATAACAGCACAACTCTTCTTC.

Comments on this clone: This DNA's translation differs at residue 7 from TCRdb's protein, which comes from a much larger clone; a read error is likely, and the protein shown is translated from the DNA. V gene TRDV1 combines with J gene TRDJ1; TRDD3 agrees at 8 bases. As TCRdb names no J gene, one was assigned here on the basis of a DNA match to germline. Germline V gene lookup returns CDR1 TSWWSYY and CDR2 QGS. This CDR3 is 19 amino acids long. After removal of 3 bases from V and 0 bases from J, the junction contained 15 bases not matched to a gene. CDR3 DNA: TGTGCTCTTGGGGATGATCCCTTTTGTACTGGGGGCTACACCGATAAACTCATCTTT. It specifies CALGDDPFCTGGYTDKLIF.

Comments on this clone: A read error is the likely source, as a far larger clone sits one nucleotide away. Other DNA sequences in the sample encode the same CDR3. The rearrangement links TRDV1 to TRDJ1; D is perhaps TRDD2 (6 bases). The CDR3 is 21 residues long. V gave up 4 bases and J gave up 0 bases, with 30 bases separating them. Germline lookup yields CDR1 TSWWSYY and CDR2 QGS. The CDR3 DNA sequence: TGTGCTCTTGGGGTTCAAGGGTGGCTCCTACTTCGTACTTCATACACCGATAAACTCATCTTT. Protein sequence: CALGVQGWLLLRTSYTDKLIF.

J is TRDJ1 and V is TRDV1; TRDD3 aligns across 12 bases. Here the J gene came from matching the DNA to germline, since TCRdb omits it. Germline values: CDR1 TSWWSYY, CDR2 QGS. With V trimmed by 3 bases and J by 0 bases, 20 bases remained unmatched. This CDR3 comprises 22 residues. CDR3 nucleotides: TGTGCTCTTGGGGACGCGCTCCTTCCTGGGGGATACGCGGGAATAAACACCGATAAACTCATCTTT. This gives the protein CALGDALLPGGYAGINTDKLIF.

This clone was detected many times. The protein held in TCRdb is that of a much larger clone and does not match this DNA's translation at residue 5, likely because of a read error; the protein shown is translated from the DNA. The rearrangement links TRDV2 to TRDJ1; 10 bases map to TRDD3. CDR3 length: 16 residues. The V and J ends lost 4 bases and 5 bases, in that order; junction bases with no gene match: 12. Germline V gives CDR1 GEAIGNYY, CDR2 EKD. The CDR3 loop is CACEEMGDTLKDKLIF. The CDR3 DNA reads TGTGCCTGTGAGGAGATGGGGGATACCCTGAAGGATAAACTCATCTTT.

This clone occurred many times. The gene calls are TRDV3 and TRDJ1, with TRDD3 matching over 12 bases. CDR1 and CDR2 (germline): TVYSNPD, GDNSRS (reference sequence). CDR3 length: 19 amino acids. V was clipped by 1 base and J by 8 bases; unmatched bases: 23. The CDR3 sequence: CAFKFTSLPTHWGIPKLIF. CDR3 bases: TGTGCCTTTAAATTTACATCCCTTCCTACACACTGGGGGATACCGAAACTCATCTTT.

This clone is deemed medium-sized. Distinct nucleotide sequences in the sample also encode this CDR3. The chain carries TRDV1 and TRDJ4; TRDD3 matches 11 bases. The V gene's germline CDR1 is TSWWSYY and CDR2 QGS. The V segment lost 4 bases and the J segment 3 bases; nucleotides outside the gene matches: 37. The CDR3 sequence is 25 residues long. CDR3 loop: CALGGPHGRLVPIDHVLGDKGPLIF. The CDR3 region has the DNA TGTGCTCTTGGGGGTCCCCATGGACGGCTTGTCCCAATCGACCATGTACTGGGGGATAAAGGACCCCTGATCTTT.

As for this clone: This is likely an artifact of a read error, given a far larger clone one base away. At the DNA level, this CDR3 is encoded by other sequences in the same sample as well. No J gene call was made, and the V gene is TRDV2; TRDD3 is the table's D call, not checked against the DNA. The CDR3 runs to 19 residues. Germline V gene lookup returns CDR1 GEAIGNYY and CDR2 EKD. The CDR3, as DNA: TGTGCCTGTGACACCGGGGGTACTGGGGGATACGCGTTACCCGATAAACTTATCTTT. Translating it yields CACDTGGTGGYALPDKLIF.

For this clone: The protein in TCRdb stems from a much larger clone and differs at residue 3 from this DNA's translation, likely a read error; here the protein is translated from the DNA. The V call is TRDV3, the J call TRDJ1; a possible D gene is TRDD2 (5 bases). CDR3 length: 15 amino acids. Germline-derived CDR1 and CDR2 are TVYSNPD and GDNSRS (reference sequence). CDR3 sequence: CALSPSNWYTDKLIF. In DNA, the CDR3 is TGTGCCCTTAGTCCTTCAAATTGGTACACCGATAAACTCATCTTT.

A note on this clone: TCRdb attributes to this sequence the protein of a much larger clone, which differs from the DNA translation at residue 8; a read error is likely, and the protein displayed is translated from the DNA. The chain employs TRDV3 and TRDJ1; TRDD3 aligns across 10 bases. The germline V gene encodes CDR1 TVYSNPD and CDR2 GDNSRS (reference sequence). The CDR3 has 16 residues. Trimming took 4 bases from V and 0 from J; bases not matched to a gene: 11. The CDR3 nucleotides read TGTGCCTCCGATGGGGGATACACGGCGTACACCGATAAACTCATCTTT. Translated, it gives CASDGGYTAYTDKLIF.

This clone was found a few times. TCRdb shows a much larger clone's protein in place of this DNA's translation, and the two differ at residue 5, likely through a read error; the protein shown is translated from the DNA. This rearrangement joins TRDV1 to TRDJ1; 9 bases are shared with TRDD3. The J gene, not given by TCRdb, was assigned here from a germline match of the nucleotide sequence. Germline assignment: CDR1 TSWWSYY and CDR2 QGS. V lost 4 bases to trimming and J lost 0 bases; unmatched junction nucleotides: 33. The CDR3 covers 25 residues. The CDR3 here is CALGGPSLSSTGLYWGNPYTDKLIF. CDR3 bases: TGTGCTCTTGGGGGACCCTCCCTCTCTTCTACTGGCCTGTACTGGGGGAACCCGTACACCGATAAACTCATCTTT.

There are many counts of this clone. TCRdb's entry gives the protein of a much larger clone, which mismatches this DNA's translation at residue 11, likely from a read error; the protein reported here is translated from the DNA. The rearrangement uses TRDV2 and TRDJ1, with D perhaps TRDD3 (6 bases). CDR1 GEAIGNYY and CDR2 EKD come from the germline V gene. Trimming removed 0 bases from V and 0 bases from J, with 19 bases in between. The CDR3 is 18 amino acids. CDR3 nucleotides: TGTGCCTGTGACACCGTAAGTCAAGGGGGAGAGTACACCGATAAACTCATCTTT. This translates into CACDTVSQGGEYTDKLIF.

Concerning this clone itself: TCRdb's listed protein matches a much larger clone and diverges from this DNA's translation at residue 20, likely through a read error; the protein shown comes from the DNA. The chain combines TRDV1 with TRDJ1; D is perhaps TRDD2 (6 bases). CDR1 TSWWSYY and CDR2 QGS come from the germline V gene. The CDR3 extends over 22 amino acids. Written as DNA, the CDR3 is TGTGCTCTTGGGATACAGGCCTTCCCGGTACTCGGGGTTCTTCCGGGGACCGATAAACCCATCTTT. This translates into CALGIQAFPVLGVLPGTDKPIF.

About this clone itself: TCRdb pairs this DNA with a much larger clone's protein that differs at residue 12, likely a read error; the protein shown was translated from the DNA. The chain has TRDV2 and TRDJ1; TRDD3 aligns across 7 bases. Matching the DNA to germline supplied the J gene, which TCRdb does not give. Looked up from germline, CDR1 is GEAIGNYY and CDR2 is EKD. The CDR3 sequence is 16 residues long. The CDR3 sequence: CACDTIGGSATNKLIF. DNA of the CDR3: TGTGCCTGTGACACCATCGGGGGATCTGCCACCAATAAACTCATCTTT.

This clone came up a few times. A read error is likely here: a far larger clone is one base away. In the same sample, other DNA sequences code for this CDR3. This chain links TRDV3 with TRDJ1; unclear D gene. TCRdb leaves out the J gene; it was filled in here by matching the DNA to germline. Germline-derived CDR1 and CDR2 are TVYSNPD and GDNSRS (reference sequence). CDR3 size: 19 residues. The CDR3 loop is CAFTARSNGGLDYTDKLIF. CDR3 nucleotides: TGTGCCTTTACAGCTCGGTCCAACGGAGGGTTGGACTACACAGATAAACTCATCTTT.

Turning to this clone: This DNA's translation and the protein TCRdb lists, from a much larger clone, do not match at residue 14, likely due to a read error; the protein shown is translated from the DNA. This sequence joins TRDV1 and TRDJ1; 8 nucleotides line up with TRDD3. No J gene was available from TCRdb, and it was assigned here by a germline match of the DNA. Germline assignment: CDR1 TSWWSYY and CDR2 QGS. V gave up 3 bases and J gave up 5 bases; unmatched junction bases: 26. The CDR3 length is 21 residues. The CDR3 coding sequence is TGTGCTCTTGGGGAGCCTGTTCCTCCTTACTGGGGGCCTACGGCTAGGGATAAACTCATCTTT. Translating gives CALGEPVPPYWGPTARDKLIF.

The sample holds a few counts of this clone. A clone one base away is much larger, so this may be a read error. At the DNA level, this CDR3 is encoded by other sequences in the same sample as well. The chain is built from TRDV1 and TRDJ1, with a possible D match to TRDD2 (9 bases). Germline CDR1 TSWWSYY, CDR2 QGS. CDR3 length: 21 amino acids. CDR3 protein: CALGSLPTPTYYWGPTDKLIF. CDR3 bases: TGTGCCCTTGGGTCCCTTCCTACACCTACATATTACTGGGGGCCCACCGATAAACTCATCTTT.

By share, this clone counts as large. Different DNA sequences within this sample yield the same CDR3. This sequence joins TRDV3 and TRDJ1; D gene ambiguous. This CDR3 spans 17 amino acids. Per germline, CDR1 TVYSNPD and CDR2 GDNSRS (reference sequence). V lost 0 bases, J lost 0 bases, and 20 bases lay in between. The CDR3 loop is CAFSWSLRVWYTDKLIF. CDR3 bases: TGTGCCTTTAGTTGGAGTCTTCGGGTCTGGTACACCGATAAACTCATCTTT.

This clone was detected many times. A much larger clone lies a single base off, so this may be a read error. The chain links TRDV1 to TRDJ1, with TRDD3 matching over 11 bases. The CDR3 totals 19 residues. CDR1 and CDR2 (germline): TSWWSYY, QGS. V trimming: 0 bases; J trimming: 4 bases; junction bases outside the gene matches: 13. CDR3 DNA sequence: TGTGCTCTTGGGGAACTGTGTTCTTGGGGGATACGAGACGGCGATAAACTCATCTTT. Translating it yields CALGELCSWGIRDGDKLIF.

In its sample, this clone was seen a few times. The mismatch at residue 14 between this DNA's translation and the TCRdb protein of a much larger clone likely reflects a read error; the protein shown is translated from the DNA. The chain recombines TRDV2 with TRDJ1, with 7 positions matching TRDD3. Assignment of the J gene here rests on matching the DNA to germline, because TCRdb gives none. From germline, CDR1 is GEAIGNYY and CDR2 EKD. The CDR3 loop spans 17 amino acids. CDR3 bases: TGTGCCTGTGACACCGCAGCTGGGGGGCCCTACACCGATGAACTCATCTTT. Protein: CACDTAAGGPYTDELIF.

Concerning this clone: The amino acid sequence in TCRdb belongs to a much larger clone and departs from this DNA's translation at residue 4, likely a sequencing read error; the sequence shown is translated from the DNA. The V gene corresponds to TRDV1; no J gene was called. Germline CDR1 is TSWWSYY and CDR2 is QGS. This CDR3 contains 12 residues. This CDR3 reads CALEETQSRLIF. The CDR3 DNA sequence: TGTGCTCTTGAGGAGACCCAGAGTAGGCTCATCTTT.

This clone was recorded a few times. Translating this DNA gives a protein that differs at residue 14 from the TCRdb one, which belongs to a much larger clone; a read error is likely, and the protein shown is this translation. The V and J genes are TRDV2 and TRDJ2; 9 bases match TRDD3. Because TCRdb records no J gene, it was assigned here through a match of the DNA to germline. This CDR3 has 21 amino acids. CDR1 is GEAIGNYY, CDR2 EKD, per germline. The ends lost 0 bases at V and 1 base at J; junction bases unmatched: 17. In DNA form, the CDR3 reads TGTGCCTGTGACACCTTCCTTGACTGGGGGACAAGGGCCCATTTGACAGCACAACTCTTCTTT. Protein product: CACDTFLDWGTRAHLTAQLFF.

This clone has a handful of counts. Just one base apart from a much larger clone, this may be a read error. The V call is TRDV1, the J call TRDJ1; 11 nucleotides match TRDD3. The V and J ends lost 7 bases and 8 bases, in that order; junction bases with no gene match: 15. CDR3 length: 16 residues. Germline CDR1 reads TSWWSYY; CDR2 reads QGS. CDR3 residues: CALEAGLGDTFNKLIF. CDR3 DNA: TGTGCTCTTGAGGCCGGCCTGGGGGATACATTCAACAAACTCATCTTT.

This clone came up many times. TCRdb records a much larger clone's protein for this DNA, with a difference at residue 7 that likely arises from a read error; the protein given is the translation of the DNA. The rearrangement uses TRDV1 and TRDJ1, with TRDD3 matching 8 bases. V was pared by 1 base and J by 11 bases, with 9 bases of the junction left unmatched. From germline, CDR1 is TSWWSYY and CDR2 QGS. The CDR3 spans 14 residues. The CDR3 sequence: CALGEHMGDSVLIF. CDR3 DNA sequence: TGTGCTCTTGGGGAACACATGGGGGATTCGGTGCTCATCTTT.

This clone was observed many times. The genes are TRDV1 and TRDJ1; TRDD3 matches at 12 bases. V trimming: 7 bases; J trimming: 3 bases; junction bases outside the gene matches: 6. The CDR3 is 15 residues long. Germline CDR1 TSWWSYY, CDR2 QGS. For the CDR3, the DNA is TGTGCTCTTGCCTCGTACTGGGGGATACCCGATAAACTCATCTTT. Translating gives CALASYWGIPDKLIF.

This clone came up a few times. This probably arose from a read error, given a far larger clone one base away. Other DNA sequences within the sample encode an identical CDR3. The J gene is TRDJ1, the V gene TRDV1; a weak D match, TRDD3 (5 bases). Germline CDR1 and CDR2: TSWWSYY and QGS. The V gene lost 2 bases and the J gene lost 0 bases, with 31 bases spanning the gap. CDR3 length: 22 amino acids. CDR3 bases: TGTGCTCTTGGGGAAGGTCTCTACCGTACTGGAGGTCACCTCCCCTACACCGATAAACTCATCTTT. Amino acids: CALGEGLYRTGGHLPYTDKLIF.

This clone came up many times. Other DNA sequences in this sample translate to the same CDR3. This chain connects TRDV1 to TRDJ1; D unresolved. The V end lost 0 bases, the J end lost 4 bases, and 12 bases lay between the germline ends. From germline, CDR1 is TSWWSYY and CDR2 QGS. The CDR3 has 15 amino acids. DNA for the CDR3: TGTGCTCTTGGGGAACTAAGAGAACCTGGCGATAAACTCATCTTT. It encodes CALGELREPGDKLIF.

This clone was recorded at least ten times. With a far larger clone one base away, a read error is the likely cause. The same CDR3 also results from other DNA sequences found in this sample. The rearrangement uses TRDV1 and TRDJ1, with TRDD3 as a possible D gene (6 bases). The V end lost 5 bases, the J end lost 3 bases, and 34 bases lay between the germline ends. The CDR3 length is 21 residues. Per the germline V gene, CDR1 is TSWWSYY and CDR2 is QGS. The CDR3 DNA is TGTGCTCTTGGGCCCAGGCGGCCTCGACTCCGGCGACTGGGAGGCGCCGATAAACTCATCTTT. Its translation is CALGPRRPRLRRLGGADKLIF.